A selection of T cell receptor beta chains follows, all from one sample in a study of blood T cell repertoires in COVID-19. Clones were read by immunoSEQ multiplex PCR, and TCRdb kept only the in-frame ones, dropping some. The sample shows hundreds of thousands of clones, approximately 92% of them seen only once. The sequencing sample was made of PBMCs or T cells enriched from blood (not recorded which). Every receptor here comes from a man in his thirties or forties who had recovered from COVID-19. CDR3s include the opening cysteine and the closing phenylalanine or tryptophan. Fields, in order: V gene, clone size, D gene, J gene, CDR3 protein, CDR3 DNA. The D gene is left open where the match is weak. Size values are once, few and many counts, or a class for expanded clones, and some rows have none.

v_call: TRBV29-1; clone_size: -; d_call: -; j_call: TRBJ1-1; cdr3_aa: CSVEGTGATEAFF; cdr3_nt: TGCAGCGTTGAAGGGACGGGAGCCACTGAAGCTTTCTTT
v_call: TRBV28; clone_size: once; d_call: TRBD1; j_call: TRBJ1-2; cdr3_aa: CASTTPGQGYGYTF; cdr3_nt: TGTGCCAGCACCACCCCGGGACAGGGCTATGGCTACACCTTC
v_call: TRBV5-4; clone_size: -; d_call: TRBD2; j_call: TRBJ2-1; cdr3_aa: CASSFPGGDREQFF; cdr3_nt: TGTGCCAGCAGCTTCCCGGGAGGGGATAGAGAGCAGTTCTTC
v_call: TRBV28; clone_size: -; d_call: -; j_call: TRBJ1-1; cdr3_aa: CASSPGRTEAFF; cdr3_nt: TGTGCCAGCAGCCCAGGGCGCACTGAAGCTTTCTTT
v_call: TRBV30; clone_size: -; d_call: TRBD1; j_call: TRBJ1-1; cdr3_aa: CAWSVQGFEAFF; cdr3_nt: TGTGCCTGGAGTGTACAGGGGTTCGAAGCTTTCTTT
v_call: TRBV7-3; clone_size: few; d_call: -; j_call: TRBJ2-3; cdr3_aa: CASSLYYSSTDTQYF; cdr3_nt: TGTGCCAGCAGCTTATACTATTCTAGCACAGATACGCAGTATTTT
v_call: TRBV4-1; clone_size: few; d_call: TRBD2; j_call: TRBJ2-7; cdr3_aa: CASSQDGLAGSYEQYF; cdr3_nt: TGCGCCAGCAGCCAAGACGGCCTAGCGGGCTCCTACGAGCAGTACTTC
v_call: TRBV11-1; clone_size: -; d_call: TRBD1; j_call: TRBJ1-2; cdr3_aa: CASSPRQGARYGYTF; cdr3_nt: TGTGCCAGCAGCCCTAGACAGGGGGCTCGGTATGGCTACACCTTC
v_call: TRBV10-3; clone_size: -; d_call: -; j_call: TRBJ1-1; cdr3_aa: CAISESPGTEAFF; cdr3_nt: TGTGCCATCAGTGAGAGCCCCGGGACTGAAGCTTTCTTT
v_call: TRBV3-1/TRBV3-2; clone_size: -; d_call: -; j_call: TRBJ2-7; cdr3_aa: CASSPKGASGFYEQYF; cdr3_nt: TGTGCCAGCAGCCCAAAGGGGGCTAGCGGGTTCTACGAGCAGTACTTC
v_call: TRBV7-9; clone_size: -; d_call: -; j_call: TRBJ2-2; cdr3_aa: CASSFQGFNTGELFF; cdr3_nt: TGTGCCAGCAGCTTCCAGGGGTTTAACACCGGGGAGCTGTTTTTT
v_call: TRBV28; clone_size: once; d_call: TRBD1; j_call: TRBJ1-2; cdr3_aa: CASSLGTGASYTF; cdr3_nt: TGTGCCAGCAGTTTAGGAACAGGGGCTAGCTACACCTTC
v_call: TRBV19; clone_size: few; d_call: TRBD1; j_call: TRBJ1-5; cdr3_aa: CASSTGGNQPQHF; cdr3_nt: TGTGCCAGTAGTACAGGGGGTAATCAGCCCCAGCATTTT
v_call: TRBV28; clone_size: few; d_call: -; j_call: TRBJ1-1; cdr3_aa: CASSWGGTEAFF; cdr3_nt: TGTGCCAGCAGTTGGGGAGGCACTGAAGCTTTCTTT
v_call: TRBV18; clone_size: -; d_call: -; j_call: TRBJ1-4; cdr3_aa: CASSPSTNEKLFF; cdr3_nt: TGTGCCAGCTCACCGAGCACTAATGAAAAACTGTTTTTT
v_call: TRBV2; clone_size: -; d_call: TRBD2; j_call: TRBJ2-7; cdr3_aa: CASCRTSGIYEQYF; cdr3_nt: TGTGCCAGCTGCAGGACTAGCGGGATCTACGAGCAGTACTTC
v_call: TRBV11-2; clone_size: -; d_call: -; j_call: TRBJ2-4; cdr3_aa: CASSLSPGQRDIQYF; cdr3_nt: TGTGCCAGCAGCTTATCCCCTGGACAGCGAGACATTCAGTACTTC
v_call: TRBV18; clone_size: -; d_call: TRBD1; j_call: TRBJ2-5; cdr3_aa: CASSPGRDSIQETQYF; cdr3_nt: TGTGCCAGCTCACCTGGCCGGGACAGCATCCAAGAGACCCAGTACTTC
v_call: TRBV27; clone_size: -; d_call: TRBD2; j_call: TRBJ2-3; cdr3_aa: CASSPLAGGTDTQYF; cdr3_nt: TGTGCCAGCAGCCCCCTAGCGGGAGGGACAGATACGCAGTATTTT
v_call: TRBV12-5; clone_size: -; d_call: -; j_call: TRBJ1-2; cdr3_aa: CASGKGDYGYTF; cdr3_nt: TGTGCTAGTGGCAAAGGGGACTATGGCTACACCTTC
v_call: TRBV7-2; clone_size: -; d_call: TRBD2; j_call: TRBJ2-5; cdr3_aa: CASSWTSGSSETQYF; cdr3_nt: TGTGCCAGCAGCTGGACTAGCGGTTCATCAGAGACCCAGTACTTC
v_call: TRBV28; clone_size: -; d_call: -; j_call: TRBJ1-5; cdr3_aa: CASSSTMGRQPQHF; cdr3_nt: TGTGCCAGCAGCTCGACTATGGGGAGGCAGCCCCAGCATTTT
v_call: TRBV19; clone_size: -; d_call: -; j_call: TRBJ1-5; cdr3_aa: CASSIGRLSSNQPQHF; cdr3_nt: TGTGCCAGTAGTATCGGAAGACTTTCTAGCAATCAGCCCCAGCATTTT
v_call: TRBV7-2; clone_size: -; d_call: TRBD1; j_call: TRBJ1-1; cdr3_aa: CASSLIRQGNTEAFF; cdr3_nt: TGTGCCAGCAGCTTAATTAGACAGGGGAACACTGAAGCTTTCTTT
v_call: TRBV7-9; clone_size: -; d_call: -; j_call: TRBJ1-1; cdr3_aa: CASSLGGNAEAFF; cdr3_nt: TGTGCCAGCAGCTTGGGGGGGAATGCTGAAGCTTTCTTT
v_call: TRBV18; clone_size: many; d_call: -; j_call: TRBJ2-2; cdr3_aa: CASSAVTNTGELFF; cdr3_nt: TGTGCCAGCTCAGCGGTGACGAACACCGGGGAGCTGTTTTTT
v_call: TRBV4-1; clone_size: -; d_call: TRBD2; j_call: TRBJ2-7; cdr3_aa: CASSLHVEAGGPVGGYEQYF; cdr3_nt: TGCGCCAGCAGCCTTCACGTAGAAGCGGGAGGGCCGGTGGGCGGGTACGAGCAGTACTTC
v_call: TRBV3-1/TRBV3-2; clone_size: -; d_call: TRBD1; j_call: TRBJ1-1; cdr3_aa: CASSRQGANTEAFF; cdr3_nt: TGTGCCAGCAGTCGACAGGGGGCGAACACTGAAGCTTTCTTT
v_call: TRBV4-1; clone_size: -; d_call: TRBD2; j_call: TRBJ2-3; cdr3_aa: CASSQPQASGSVGDTQYF; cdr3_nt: TGCGCCAGCAGCCAGCCCCAGGCTAGCGGTTCAGTGGGAGATACGCAGTATTTT
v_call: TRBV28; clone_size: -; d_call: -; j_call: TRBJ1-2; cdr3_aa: CASRGTDRRLLGYTF; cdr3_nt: TGTGCCAGCAGGGGGACGGACAGACGGTTGTTGGGCTACACCTTC